These 20 T cell receptor beta chains share one sample of origin, sequenced in a study of T cells in women clearing cervical HPV infection. TCRdb's copy holds only in-frame clones and misses some; the assay was immunoSEQ multiplex PCR. This listing includes 25,000 to 30,000 clones. Sequencing was performed on blood buffy coat. The receptors here all came from a woman aged 18 to 75 with a cervical HPV16 infection that either progressed to CIN3+ or cleared (not recorded which).

Points on this clone: The read terminates 3 residues before the CDR3 end, so the remaining end is supplied by the germline J gene. The chain combines TRBV30 with TRBJ2-7; no definite D call. Trimming pared 0 bases from V and 2 bases from J, leaving 8 bases between. The CDR3 covers 13 residues. Germline V lookup: CDR1 GTSNPN, CDR2 SVGIG (reference sequence). CDR3 bases read: TGTGCCTGGAGTGTACTTTTAGCCTACGAG. Translating gives CAWSVLLAYE. The whole CDR3 protein is CAWSVLLAYEQYF. Together with reference TRBV30 and TRBJ2-7, the CDR3 gives the full variable domain: SQTIHQWPATLVQPVGSPLSLECTVEGTSNPNLYWYRQAAGRGLQLLFYSVGIGQISSEVPQNLSASRPQDRQFILSSKKLLLSDSGFYLCAWSVLLAYEQYFGPGTRLTVT.

On this clone itself: The observed sequence ends 3 residues before the CDR3 terminus, with the missing tail filled in from the germline J gene. This chain joins TRBV29-1 and TRBJ2-3; D is possibly TRBD1 (5 bases). Looked up from germline, CDR1 is SQVTM and CDR2 is ANQGSEA. Trimming stripped 7 bases from V and 7 bases from J, with 27 bases between. The length of the CDR3 is 16 residues. The covered CDR3 bases are TGCAGCGCCCCTGGGGCGTTCACGGGTGTAAAAAATACG. Amino acids: CSAPGAFTGVKNT. The full CDR3 protein reads CSAPGAFTGVKNTQYF.

The sequenced part of the CDR3 DNA is TGTGCCAGCAGCTTAATTGGTTCCCTAGAGTCCGCAGATACG. Amino acids: CASSLIGSLESADT. The complete CDR3 reads CASSLIGSLESADTQYF. V is TRBV7-3 and J is TRBJ2-3, with D uncertain. The read ends 3 residues early relative to the CDR3; the germline J gene fills the gap. The CDR3 contains 17 residues. Germline-derived CDR1 and CDR2 are SGHTA and FQGTGA. V was pared by 1 base and J by 4 bases, with 18 bases between.

A remark on this clone: The observed sequence ends 3 residues before the CDR3 terminus, with the missing tail filled in from the germline J gene. The chain recombines TRBV20-1 with TRBJ1-5; the match to TRBD1 covers 7 bases. V shed 3 bases and J 4 bases; nucleotides not matched to a gene: 6. CDR1 is DFQATT and CDR2 is SNEGSKA in the germline V gene (reference sequence). The CDR3 is 14 residues long. CDR3 DNA (partial): TGCAGTGCTAGCCCATTACAGGGGAATCAGCCC. Its protein is CSASPLQGNQP. The full CDR3 protein reads CSASPLQGNQPQHF.

Worth noting for this clone: The read ends 3 residues before the CDR3 terminus; that terminus is restored from the germline J gene. This chain joins TRBV6-2 or TRBV6-3 and TRBJ2-7; 9 bases are a match to TRBD1. V lost 6 bases, J lost 3 bases, and 9 bases stayed unmatched. The CDR3 loop spans 15 amino acids. The germline CDR1 and CDR2 sequences are MNHEY and SVGEGT. The CDR3 loop is CASRLTGTGIYEQYF. The DNA read from the CDR3 is TGTGCCAGCAGGCTAACCGGGACAGGGATCTACGAG.

Points on this clone: The read terminates 3 residues ahead of where the CDR3 ends, so the germline J gene completes it. The chain couples TRBV7-9 to TRBJ1-2, with D hard to call. This CDR3 is built from 14 residues. V dropped 4 bases and J dropped 6 bases, with 15 bases sitting between them. CDR1 and CDR2 (germline): SEHNR, FQNEAQ (reference sequence). CDR3 loop: CASSSGYRNDGYTF. CDR3 bases read: TGTGCCAGCAGCTCAGGATACAGAAATGATGGC.

In regard to this clone: The read ends 3 residues shy of where the CDR3 ends; the end is completed using the germline J gene. V is TRBV5-1 and J is TRBJ2-1; TRBD2 agrees at 14 bases. CDR3 size: 18 residues. After removal of 4 bases from V and 2 bases from J, the junction contained 8 bases not matched to a gene. Looked up from germline, CDR1 is SGHRS and CDR2 is YFSETQ. Incomplete CDR3 DNA: TGCGCCAGCAGCGTAGGACTAGCGGGGGGTCCTACCTACAATGAG. It translates to CASSVGLAGGPTYNE. Given in full, the CDR3 is CASSVGLAGGPTYNEQFF.

In the case of this clone: The read terminates 3 residues before the CDR3 end, so the remaining end is supplied by the germline J gene. The chain joins TRBV10-3 to TRBJ2-7; the match to TRBD1 covers 9 bases. Germline V gene lookup returns CDR1 ENHRY and CDR2 SYGVKD. Losses at the gene ends were 7 bases for V and 2 bases for J; bases not matched to a gene: 6. The CDR3 totals 14 residues. Partial CDR3 DNA: TGTGCCATCAAAGGGACAGGGACGGCCTACGAG. Translation: CAIKGTGTAYE. The full CDR3 protein reads CAIKGTGTAYEQYF.

Incomplete CDR3 DNA: TGTGCCAGCAGCTTAACTGATACC. Amino acid sequence: CASSLTDT. The full CDR3 sequence reads CASSLTDTYTF. The rearrangement joins TRBV7-9 to TRBJ1-2, with D uncertain. The sequence runs out 3 residues before the end of the CDR3; the remainder is reconstructed from the germline J gene. Per the germline V gene, CDR1 is SEHNR and CDR2 is FQNEAQ (reference sequence). This CDR3 region has 11 residues. Using reference TRBV7-9 and TRBJ1-2 for the parts outside the CDR3, the full variable domain is DTGVSQNPRHKITKRGQNVTFRCDPISEHNRLYWYRQTLGQGPEFLTYFQNEAQLEKSRLLSDRFSAERPKGSFSTLEIQRTEQGDSAMYLCASSLTDTYTFGSGTRLTVV.

Of note for this clone: Coverage ceases 3 residues before the CDR3 finishes, and the germline J gene fills in the end. The V gene is TRBV20-1, the J gene TRBJ1-4, with D unresolved. The CDR3 consists of 15 residues. Germline V gene lookup returns CDR1 DFQATT and CDR2 SNEGSKA (reference sequence). Trimming removed 5 bases from V and 3 bases from J, with 16 bases in between. CDR3: CSAFRGNEANEKLFF. The sequenced part of the CDR3 DNA is TGCAGTGCTTTCCGCGGAAACGAGGCTAATGAAAAA.

Details on this clone: Read coverage stops 3 residues before the CDR3 terminus; the germline J gene supplies the remainder. V and J are TRBV28 and TRBJ1-4; 8 bases line up with TRBD1. Trimming at V came to 6 bases and at J to 7 bases, leaving 7 bases not matched to a gene. In germline, CDR1 is MDHEN, CDR2 SYDVKM. This CDR3 region has 14 residues. The CDR3 loop is CASSSGQGGEKLFF. The CDR3 DNA, read in part, is TGTGCCAGCAGCTCCGGACAGGGTGGTGAAAAA.

A note on this clone: The read gets to within 3 residues of the CDR3 end, and the germline J gene fills in the rest. The rearrangement links TRBV18 to TRBJ1-2; D is unresolved. The germline gives CDR1 KGHSH, CDR2 LQKENI. The CDR3 is 16 residues long. The CDR3 reads CASSPPPALAKNIYTF. CDR3 bases read: TGTGCCAGCTCACCACCGCCGGCTCTAGCCAAAAACATC. The full variable domain, its missing parts supplied by reference TRBV18 and TRBJ1-2, is NAGVMQNPRHLVRRRGQEARLRCSPMKGHSHVYWYRQLPEEGLKFMVYLQKENIIDESGMPKERFSAEFPKEGPSILRIQQVVRGDSAAYFCASSPPPALAKNIYTFGSGTRLTVV.

Concerning this clone itself: From the germline J gene comes the end of the CDR3, since the read stops 3 residues before it. The genes are TRBV6-1 and TRBJ1-2; 9 bases agree with TRBD1. V shed 0 bases and J 3 bases; nucleotides not matched to a gene: 2. Germline V gene data show CDR1 as MNHNS and CDR2 as SASEGT. The CDR3 runs 15 residues. The DNA read from the CDR3 is TGTGCCAGCAGTGAAGCGAGGGACAGGGACTATGGC. This translates into CASSEARDRDYG. The full CDR3 reads CASSEARDRDYGYTF.

A note on this clone: The read halts 3 residues ahead of the CDR3 end, with the missing end drawn from the germline J gene. The chain is built from TRBV20-1 and TRBJ2-2, with 7 bases fitting TRBD1. CDR1 is DFQATT and CDR2 is SNEGSKA in the germline V gene (reference sequence). J lost 2 bases, V lost 6 bases, and 9 bases had no gene match. This CDR3 has 15 residues. Incomplete CDR3 DNA: TGCAGTGCCGCTATGCCAGGGGGAAACACCGGGGAG. Its protein is CSAAMPGGNTGE. From start to end, the CDR3 is CSAAMPGGNTGELFF.

Notes on this clone: The CDR3 end falls 3 residues outside the read, so it is completed with the germline J gene. The chain employs TRBV18 and TRBJ1-1; 10 nucleotides agree with TRBD1. The CDR3 covers 14 residues. CDR1 KGHSH and CDR2 LQKENI come from the germline V gene. CDR3 protein: CASSPDRGPGEAFF. CDR3 bases read: TGTGCCAGCTCACCAGACAGGGGGCCGGGGGAG. The full variable domain, completed using reference TRBV18 and TRBJ1-1, is NAGVMQNPRHLVRRRGQEARLRCSPMKGHSHVYWYRQLPEEGLKFMVYLQKENIIDESGMPKERFSAEFPKEGPSILRIQQVVRGDSAAYFCASSPDRGPGEAFFGQGTRLTVV.

About this clone: From the germline J gene comes the end of the CDR3, since the read stops 3 residues before it. The chain carries TRBV7-2 and TRBJ2-5; 8 bases are a match to TRBD2. The V gene end was trimmed by 5 bases and the J gene end by 5 bases; junction bases not matched to a gene: 7. Germline V gene data show CDR1 as SGHTA and CDR2 as FQGNSA. The CDR3 totals 14 residues. The CDR3 bases that were read are TGTGCCAGCAGCACCCAGCGGGGGAGGGAGACC. Translation gives CASSTQRGRET. The CDR3, in full, reads CASSTQRGRETQYF.

With regard to this clone: The read gets to within 3 residues of the CDR3 end, and the germline J gene fills in the rest. V usage is TRBV6-2 or TRBV6-3 and J usage is TRBJ1-2; D call uncertain. The CDR3 runs 15 residues. Germline V gene sequence: CDR1 MNHEY, CDR2 SVGEGT. CDR3 loop: CASSYKGALHYDYTF. The DNA read from the CDR3 is TGTGCCAGCAGTTACAAAGGAGCATTGCACTACGAC.

Comment on this clone: The read gets to within 3 residues of the CDR3 end, and the germline J gene fills in the rest. This chain links TRBV20-1 with TRBJ1-6; 7 bases fit TRBD1. CDR3 length equals 14 residues. J lost 6 bases, V lost 7 bases, and 9 bases had no gene match. CDR1 and CDR2 from the germline V gene are DFQATT and SNEGSKA (reference sequence). Incomplete CDR3 DNA: TGCAGTGTTCCGTCAGGGGGGAGTAATTCACCC. Its translation: CSVPSGGSNSP. The CDR3 in its entirety is CSVPSGGSNSPLHF.

A word on this clone: From the germline J gene comes the end of the CDR3, since the read stops 3 residues before it. The V and J genes are TRBV19 and TRBJ1-2; D is ambiguous. The CDR3 consists of 13 residues. Germline CDR1 reads LNHDA; CDR2 reads SQIVND (reference sequence). CDR3 bases read: TGTGCCAGTAGGGCGGGAGGCACAGATACC. It codes for CASRAGGTDT. The CDR3, in full, reads CASRAGGTDTYTF.

A word on this clone: The read stops 3 residues short of the end of the CDR3; the missing end is completed from the germline J gene. V usage is TRBV7-9 and J usage is TRBJ1-2; 10 bases line up with TRBD1. Looked up from germline, CDR1 is SEHNR and CDR2 is FQNEAQ (reference sequence). J gave up 4 bases and V 5 bases, and 7 bases lay outside the gene matches. The CDR3 is 15 residues long. The CDR3 DNA, read in part, is TGTGCCAGCAGCCCACGACAGGGGGCCCGCTATGGC. This gives the protein CASSPRQGARYG. The whole CDR3 protein reads CASSPRQGARYGYTF.